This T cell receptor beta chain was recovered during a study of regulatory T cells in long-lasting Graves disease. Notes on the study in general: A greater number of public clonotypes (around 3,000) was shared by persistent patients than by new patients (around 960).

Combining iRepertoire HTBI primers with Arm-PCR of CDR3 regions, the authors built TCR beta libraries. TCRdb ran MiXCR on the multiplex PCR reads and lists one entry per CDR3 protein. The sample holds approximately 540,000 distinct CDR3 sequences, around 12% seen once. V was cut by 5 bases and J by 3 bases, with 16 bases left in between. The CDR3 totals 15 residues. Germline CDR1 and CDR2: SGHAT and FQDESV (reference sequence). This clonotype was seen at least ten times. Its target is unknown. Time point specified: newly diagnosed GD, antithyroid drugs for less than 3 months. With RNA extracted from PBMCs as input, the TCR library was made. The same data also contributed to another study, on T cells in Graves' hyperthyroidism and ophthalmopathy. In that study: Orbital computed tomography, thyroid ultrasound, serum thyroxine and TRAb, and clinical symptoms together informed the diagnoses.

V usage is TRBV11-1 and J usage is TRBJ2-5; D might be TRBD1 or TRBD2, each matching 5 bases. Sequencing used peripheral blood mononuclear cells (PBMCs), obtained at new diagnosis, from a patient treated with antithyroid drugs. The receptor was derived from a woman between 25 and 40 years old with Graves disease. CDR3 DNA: TGTGCCAGCAGCCTCCTAAGCGAGGGGAAAGAGACCCAGTACTTC. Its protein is CASSLLSEGKETQYF.